This TCR beta chain was documented in a study of T cell clones after liver transplantation. This CDR3 has 12 residues. Germline assignment: CDR1 KGHSH and CDR2 LQKENI. Libraries were prepared by immunoSEQ multiplex PCR; TCRdb keeps only in-frame clonotypes and omits some of them. The table has some 80,000 clones, less than 90% seen once. On this clone: Germline is not matched at one junction end, which may reflect a read error.

The TCR was taken from a human patient who received a liver transplant. Some T cells may originate from the graft donor. V is TRBV18 and J is TRBJ2-7, with D perhaps being TRBD1 or TRBD2 (5 bases each). This specimen was CD4+ T cells from blood, taken 48 months after liver transplant. The CDR3 loop is CASSPQRDLWHF. The CDR3 DNA reads as TGTGCCAGCTCACCACAACGGGACCTCTGGCACTTC.